This T cell receptor beta chain derives from a study of blood T cell repertoires in COVID-19. As for this clone: The same CDR3 also results from other DNA sequences found in this sample.

The data were produced by immunoSEQ multiplex PCR, yet TCRdb's version contains in-frame clones alone and is incomplete. Of roughly 240,000 clones listed, around 87% are singletons. The ends were cut back, 2 bases at V and 4 bases at J, with 6 bases in the middle. The CDR3 consists of 13 residues. Germline V gene lookup returns CDR1 SGDLS and CDR2 YYNGEE. Source material: peripheral blood. This sequence joins TRBV9 and TRBJ2-2, with D tentatively TRBD2 (6 bases). This receptor was identified in a man aged 18 to 29 with active or convalescent COVID-19. The CDR3 sequence: CASSVGGTGELFF. CDR3 in DNA: TGTGCCAGCAGCGTGGGGGGCACCGGGGAGCTGTTTTTT.